These 21 T cell receptor beta chains came from one sample sequenced in a study of blood T cell repertoires in COVID-19. Profiled with immunoSEQ multiplex PCR; TCRdb holds only in-frame clones, not every one. The table records 200,000 to 300,000 clones, about 81% of them present only once. The material sequenced was peripheral blood. The receptor source for this set is an older woman with active or convalescent COVID-19.

This chain links TRBV30 with TRBJ2-7; D perhaps matches TRBD2 (6 bases). CDR3 length equals 13 residues. Germline V lookup: CDR1 GTSNPN, CDR2 SVGIG (reference sequence). The V and J ends lost 4 bases and 4 bases respectively, with 14 bases between them. CDR3 DNA: TGTGCCTGGACGGGCGGGGAGTGGTACGAGCAGTACTTC. Its protein is CAWTGGEWYEQYF.

The gene calls are TRBV9 and TRBJ1-1, with 7 positions matching TRBD1. From germline, CDR1 is SGDLS and CDR2 YYNGEE. V trimming: 0 bases; J trimming: 5 bases; junction bases outside the gene matches: 10. This CDR3 region has 16 residues. CDR3 residues: CASSVDRNRGGTEAFF. The DNA of the CDR3 is TGTGCCAGCAGCGTAGATAGGAACAGGGGAGGAACTGAAGCTTTCTTT.

The chain recombines TRBV6-6 with TRBJ1-6; tentative D call: TRBD1 (6 bases). Germline CDR1 reads MNHNY; CDR2 reads SVGAGI (reference sequence). This CDR3 comprises 16 residues. Trimming shortened V by 0 bases and J by 5 bases, and 11 bases separated the two germline ends. CDR3 bases: TGTGCCAGCAGTTACTCCCACGCAGGGGATAATTCACCCCTCCACTTT. Its translation is CASSYSHAGDNSPLHF.

The V call is TRBV24-1, the J call TRBJ2-1; TRBD2 aligns across 9 bases. The CDR3 totals 14 residues. CDR1 is KGHDR and CDR2 is SFDVKD in the germline V gene. Trimming took 9 bases from V and 4 from J; bases not matched to a gene: 6. Here the CDR3 reads CATGAGGAYNEQFF. In DNA form, the CDR3 reads TGTGCCACCGGGGCGGGGGGGGCATACAATGAGCAGTTCTTC.

In the case of this clone: This sample also contains other DNA sequences that code for the same CDR3. The chain recombines TRBV11-2 with TRBJ2-1; 7 bases align to TRBD2. Germline V CDR1 and CDR2: SGHAT, FQNNGV. The V segment lost 1 base and the J segment 12 bases; nucleotides outside the gene matches: 9. The CDR3 is 14 residues long. CDR3 sequence reads: CASSLAVGGRGQFF. In nucleotides, the CDR3 is TGTGCCAGCAGCTTAGCGGTCGGGGGGAGGGGGCAGTTCTTC.

V usage is TRBV5-1 and J usage is TRBJ1-5; D unresolved. From germline, CDR1 is SGHRS and CDR2 YFSETQ. Trimming pared 0 bases from V and 1 base from J, leaving 8 bases between. This CDR3 spans 15 amino acids. The CDR3 loop reads CASSLESGSNQPQHF. Here the CDR3 DNA reads TGCGCCAGCAGCTTGGAGTCGGGGAGCAATCAGCCCCAGCATTTT.

The J gene is TRBJ2-7, the V gene TRBV6-6; tentative D call: TRBD2 (5 bases). V shed 6 bases and J shed 0 bases, with 15 bases lying between them. The CDR3 covers 15 residues. The V gene's germline CDR1 is MNHNY and CDR2 SVGAGI (reference sequence). The CDR3 here is CASSYTLGSSYEQYF. For the CDR3, the DNA is TGTGCCAGCAGCTATACCTTGGGGAGCTCCTACGAGCAGTACTTC.

The chain uses TRBV10-3 and TRBJ2-2; 7 bases match TRBD1. Germline V CDR1 and CDR2: ENHRY, SYGVKD. The V and J ends lost 7 bases and 6 bases, in that order; junction bases with no gene match: 11. This CDR3 is 15 amino acids long. The CDR3 region is CAINMRTGGAGELFF. CDR3 bases: TGTGCCATCAACATGAGGACAGGAGGAGCCGGGGAGCTGTTTTTT.

V and J are TRBV5-1 and TRBJ2-7, with 12 positions matching TRBD2. Unmatched junction bases numbered 3, after V lost 4 bases and J lost 1 base. CDR1 and CDR2 (germline): SGHRS, YFSETQ. There are 15 residues in the CDR3. CDR3 in amino acids: CASSPTSGGSYEQYF. The CDR3 nucleotides are TGCGCCAGCAGCCCGACTAGCGGGGGATCCTACGAGCAGTACTTC.

V and J are TRBV18 and TRBJ2-3, with D possibly matching TRBD2 (5 bases). CDR3 size: 16 residues. Trimming shortened V by 5 bases and J by 2 bases, and 17 bases separated the two germline ends. Germline CDR1 is KGHSH and CDR2 is LQKENI. As DNA, the CDR3 is TGTGCCAGCTCAATCGCCGAGCGACTAACCACAGATACGCAGTATTTT. Its protein is CASSIAERLTTDTQYF.

The chain is built from TRBV9 and TRBJ2-5; 7 bases fit TRBD2. This CDR3 comprises 15 residues. With V trimmed by 2 bases and J by 2 bases, 6 bases remained unmatched. Per the germline V gene, CDR1 is SGDLS and CDR2 is YYNGEE. The CDR3 region is CASSVGGRVQETQYF. The DNA for the CDR3 is TGTGCCAGCAGCGTGGGTGGGAGGGTTCAAGAGACCCAGTACTTC.

J is TRBJ2-7 and V is TRBV7-8; the D gene is possibly TRBD1 (5 bases). CDR1 and CDR2 (germline): SGHVS, FQNEAQ. Between the trimmed V and J ends, which lost 5 bases and 4 bases, there was a span of 9 bases. The length of the CDR3 is 12 residues. CDR3 bases: TGTGCCAGCAGCAGTAAGGGGTACGAGCAGTACTTC. Protein: CASSSKGYEQYF.

This clone has a single count. The V gene is TRBV6-4, the J gene TRBJ1-1, with 9 bases matching TRBD1. The ends lost 6 bases at V and 0 bases at J; junction bases unmatched: 5. The CDR3 totals 15 residues. Germline V lookup: CDR1 MRHNA, CDR2 SNTAGT. The CDR3 DNA reads TGTGCCAGCAGAGAACAGGGGGCAATGAACACTGAAGCTTTCTTT. This gives the protein CASREQGAMNTEAFF.

The genes are TRBV6-4 and TRBJ1-2, with D possibly being TRBD1 (6 bases). The CDR3 has 15 residues. Germline values: CDR1 MRHNA, CDR2 SNTAGT. V lost 3 bases to trimming and J lost 3 bases, with 14 bases between them. CDR3 nucleotides: TGTGCCAGCAGTGAAGGGGCAGGGGCACACTATGGCTACACCTTC. This sequence encodes CASSEGAGAHYGYTF.

The CDR3 loop is CASGGILQQPQHF. The CDR3 DNA is TGTGCTAGTGGCGGGATCCTCCAACAGCCCCAGCATTTT. The V gene is TRBV12-5, the J gene TRBJ1-5; D gene ambiguous. In germline, CDR1 is LGHNT, CDR2 FRNRAP. Trimming shortened V by 6 bases and J by 7 bases, and 13 bases separated the two germline ends. The CDR3 loop spans 13 amino acids. The full variable domain, with the rest looked up from reference TRBV12-5 and TRBJ1-5, is DARVTQTPRHKVTEMGQEVTMRCQPILGHNTVFWYRQTMMQGLELLAYFRNRAPLDDSGMPKDRFSAEMPDATLATLKIQPSEPRDSAVYFCASGGILQQPQHFGDGTRLSIL.

The rearrangement links TRBV3-1 (or the pseudogene TRBV3-2) to TRBJ1-4, with TRBD1 matching over 9 bases. Germline-derived CDR1 and CDR2 are LGHDT and YNNKEL (reference sequence). CDR3 length equals 17 residues. V dropped 4 bases and J dropped 1; count of bases not matched to a gene: 7. CDR3 nucleotides: TGTGCCAGCAGCCCAACCGGGACAGGGAGAACTAATGAAAAACTGTTTTTT. Translating gives CASSPTGTGRTNEKLFF.

The chain has TRBV4-1 and TRBJ1-2; 8 bases are a match to TRBD1. J lost 4 bases, V lost 1 base, and 8 bases had no gene match. Germline V CDR1 and CDR2: MGHRA, YSYEKL. The CDR3 is made up of 16 amino acids. The CDR3, as DNA: TGCGCCAGCAGCCAAGTAACTCAGGGGGCCCTCTATGGCTACACCTTC. Translated, it gives CASSQVTQGALYGYTF.

This rearrangement joins TRBV6-5 to TRBJ2-5, with D hard to call. The CDR3 has 13 amino acids. V was shortened by 2 bases and J by 3 bases, with 7 bases between the two germline ends. Germline loops: CDR1 MNHEY, CDR2 SVGAGI. The CDR3 here is CASSYPPKETQYF. DNA for the CDR3: TGTGCCAGCAGTTACCCCCCAAAAGAGACCCAGTACTTC.

This chain joins TRBV19 and TRBJ1-4; 11 bases align to TRBD1. The germline CDR1 and CDR2 sequences are LNHDA and SQIVND (reference sequence). This CDR3 is 17 amino acids long. Unmatched junction bases numbered 7, after V lost 4 bases and J lost 3 bases. CDR3: CASSTRDRGLSNEKLFF. The CDR3, as DNA: TGTGCCAGTAGTACTCGGGACAGGGGGTTGTCTAATGAAAAACTGTTTTTT.

The chain employs TRBV4-2 and TRBJ2-2, with D unresolved. This CDR3 has 16 residues. Germline CDR1 LGHNA, CDR2 YNFKEQ. Trimming removed 1 base from V and 4 bases from J, with 13 bases in between. CDR3 bases: TGTGCCAGCAGCCAAGTTCGAGTTTCCGGCACCGGGGAGCTGTTTTTT. Protein product: CASSQVRVSGTGELFF.

The V call is TRBV6-1, the J call TRBJ1-6; D not resolved. CDR3 length: 14 residues. Germline values: CDR1 MNHNS, CDR2 SASEGT. Trimming cost V 2 bases and J 10 bases, with 12 bases left between them. The CDR3, as DNA: TGTGCCAGCAGTGAAAGCGGGTCGAGGTCACCCCTCCACTTT. Encoded protein: CASSESGSRSPLHF.